This TCR beta chain was documented in a study of beta chain features in type 1 diabetes. Trimming left V 7 bases short and J 0 bases short, with 9 bases between. Germline lookup yields CDR1 SNHLY and CDR2 FYNNEI. The CDR3 is 14 residues long. What was sequenced were expressed TCRB transcripts, since all of the isolated RNA had been reverse transcribed. Generated by immunoSEQ multiplex PCR, the TCRdb table keeps only in-frame clones and is missing some. The data show almost 350,000 clones, with around 19% seen just once and under 0.055% held by the top ten. The clonotype was recovered from a young woman in good health. The chain has TRBV2 and TRBJ2-2; D not certain. The source material was naive CD4+ T cells from blood. The CDR3 DNA reads TGTGCCAGCAAGGAGAGTTCGAACACCGGGGAGCTGTTTTTT. Amino acid sequence: CASKESSNTGELFF.